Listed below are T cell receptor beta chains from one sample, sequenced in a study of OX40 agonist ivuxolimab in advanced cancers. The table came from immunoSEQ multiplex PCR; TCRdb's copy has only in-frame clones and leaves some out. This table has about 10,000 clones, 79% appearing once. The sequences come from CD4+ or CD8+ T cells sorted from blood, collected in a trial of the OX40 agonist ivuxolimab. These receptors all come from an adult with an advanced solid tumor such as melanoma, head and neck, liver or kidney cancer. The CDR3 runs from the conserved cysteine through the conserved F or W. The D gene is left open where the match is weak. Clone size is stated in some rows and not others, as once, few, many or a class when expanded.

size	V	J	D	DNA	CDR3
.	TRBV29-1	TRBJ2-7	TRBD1	TGCAGCGTGGGGACAGGGAACTACGAGCAGTACTTC	CSVGTGNYEQYF
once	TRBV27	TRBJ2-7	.	TGTGCCAGCAGTTTACTTGGCAGGGACTACGAGCAGTACTTC	CASSLLGRDYEQYF
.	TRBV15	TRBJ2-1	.	TGTGCCATCACACAGGGCAATGAGCAGTTCTTC	CAITQGNEQFF
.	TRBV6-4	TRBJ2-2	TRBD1	TGTGCCAGCAGTGGGACAGGGGGAGCCGGGGAGCTGTTTTTT	CASSGTGGAGELFF
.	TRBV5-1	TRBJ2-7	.	TGCGCCAGCAGCTCCGGACGGAGTTCCTACGAGCAGTACTTC	CASSSGRSSYEQYF
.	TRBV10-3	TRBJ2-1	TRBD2	TGTGCCATCAGCGGTAGCGGGAGGGCCTACAATGAGCAGTTCTTC	CAISGSGRAYNEQFF
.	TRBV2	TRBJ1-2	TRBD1	TGTGCTCTTTTAGGGGGCTCGGATGGCTACACCTTC	CALLGGSDGYTF
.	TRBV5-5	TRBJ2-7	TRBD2	TGTGCCAGCAGCCCGTTCGGGACTAGTCAGGGTTCCTACGAGCAGTACTTC	CASSPFGTSQGSYEQYF
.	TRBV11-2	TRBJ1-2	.	TGTGCCAGCAGCTTAGAGAAGGGATTCTATGGCTACACCTTC	CASSLEKGFYGYTF
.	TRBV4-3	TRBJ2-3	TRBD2	TGCGCCAGCAGCCCCCGGGGAGGGGACACAGATACGCAGTATTTT	CASSPRGGDTDTQYF
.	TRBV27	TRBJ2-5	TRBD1	TGTGCCAGCAGCTACAGGGGCAGGTACCAAGAGACCCAGTACTTC	CASSYRGRYQETQYF
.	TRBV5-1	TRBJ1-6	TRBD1	TGCGCCAGCAGCTTAGACAGGGGGCAGTATCCAAATTCACCCCTCCACTTT	CASSLDRGQYPNSPLHF
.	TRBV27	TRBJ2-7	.	TGTGCCAGCAGTTTAACGGCCAACACCTACGAGCAGTACTTC	CASSLTANTYEQYF
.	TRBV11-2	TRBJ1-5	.	TGTGCCAGCAGCCACGATACAGGGAGTCCAGAGCCCCAGCATTTT	CASSHDTGSPEPQHF
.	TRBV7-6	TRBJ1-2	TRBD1	TGTGCCAGCAGCTCAGATCCGGGACAGGGGGCGCGCTATGGCTACACCTTC	CASSSDPGQGARYGYTF
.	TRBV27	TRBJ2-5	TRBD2	TGTGCCAGCAGTCTGGGACTAGCGGAACAAGAGACCCAGTACTTC	CASSLGLAEQETQYF
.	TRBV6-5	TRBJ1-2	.	TGTGCCAGCAGTTATGCCGACAACTATGGCTACACCTTC	CASSYADNYGYTF
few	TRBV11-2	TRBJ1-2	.	TGTGCCAGCAGCCGACTTCAACGCAGGGGCTACACCTTC	CASSRLQRRGYTF
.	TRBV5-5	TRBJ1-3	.	TGTGCCAGCAGGATAGGGCCAGGGACTGGAAACACCATATATTTT	CASRIGPGTGNTIYF
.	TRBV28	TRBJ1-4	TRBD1	TGTGCCAGCAGTTTGGACAGGCCTAATGAAAAACTGTTTTTT	CASSLDRPNEKLFF
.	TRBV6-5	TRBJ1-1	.	TGTGCCAGCAGTTACTCTCAGACAGGGAACACTGAAGCTTTCTTT	CASSYSQTGNTEAFF
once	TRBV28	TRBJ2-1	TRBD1	TGTGCCAGCAGTTCCCCAGTCACTACCCGTCCGGGACAGGTGGGGAATGAGCAGTTCTTC	CASSSPVTTRPGQVGNEQFF
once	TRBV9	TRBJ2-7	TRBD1	TGTGCCAGCAGTCCGTACCCGGGACAGAGCTCCTACGAGCAGTACTTC	CASSPYPGQSSYEQYF
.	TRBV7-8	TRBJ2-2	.	TGTGCCAGCAGCTTAGGCACCGGGGAGCTGTTTTTT	CASSLGTGELFF
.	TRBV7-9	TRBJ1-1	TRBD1	TGTGCCAGCAGCTTACCCCTGGGACAGGGGATGAACACTGAAGCTTTCTTT	CASSLPLGQGMNTEAFF
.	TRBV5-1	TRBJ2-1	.	TGCGCCAGCAGCGTAGGTTTATCGGGGGAGGTGAACAATGAGCAGTTCTTC	CASSVGLSGEVNNEQFF
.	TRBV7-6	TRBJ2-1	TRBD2	TGTGCCAGCAGCTCCTTAGCGGGAGGTTACAATGAGCAGTTCTTC	CASSSLAGGYNEQFF
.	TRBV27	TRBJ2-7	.	TGTGCCAGCAGTTTAGTTGGGTATTCGGAGCAGTACTTC	CASSLVGYSEQYF
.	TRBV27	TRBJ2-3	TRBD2	TGTGCCAGCAGTACCCGACTAGCGGGAGAATTGGCAGATACGCAGTATTTT	CASSTRLAGELADTQYF
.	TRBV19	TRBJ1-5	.	TGTGCCAGTAGTATAGGCGGAGACAATCAGCCCCAGCATTTT	CASSIGGDNQPQHF
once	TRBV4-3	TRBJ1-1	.	TGCGCCAGCAGCCTCATCAGTGGAGTCTTGGGCAGTATCACTGAAGCTTTCTTT	CASSLISGVLGSITEAFF
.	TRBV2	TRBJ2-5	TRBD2	TGTGCCGATCAAAGGTCGGGGGGGCAAGAGACCCAGTACTTC	CADQRSGGQETQYF
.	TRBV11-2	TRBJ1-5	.	TGTGCCAGCAGCTTAGACCCCCGGGGGGGGGTCCCGATTAGGAATCAGCCCCAGCATTTT	CASSLDPRGGVPIRNQPQHF
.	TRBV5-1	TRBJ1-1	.	TGCGCCAGCAGCCTAAACACTGAAGCTTTCTTT	CASSLNTEAFF
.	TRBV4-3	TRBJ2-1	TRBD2	TGCGCCAGCAGCCAATCTAGCGGAGGGTACAATGAGCAGTTCTTC	CASSQSSGGYNEQFF
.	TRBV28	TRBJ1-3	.	TGTGCCAGCAGTTTCTTCACGGCCTCTGGAAACACCATATATTTT	CASSFFTASGNTIYF
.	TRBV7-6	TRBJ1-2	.	TGTGCCAGCAGCTCCGACAACCTCTATGGCTACACCTTC	CASSSDNLYGYTF
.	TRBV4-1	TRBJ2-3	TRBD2	TGCGCCAGCAGGCCACTCCTAGCGGGAGAGACAGATACGCAGTATTTT	CASRPLLAGETDTQYF
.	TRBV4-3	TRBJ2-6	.	TGCGCCAGCAGTAGGTCCGCTGGGGCCAACGTCCTGACTTTC	CASSRSAGANVLTF
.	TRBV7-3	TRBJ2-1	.	TGTGCCAGCAGCTTAGGGGCGGGAAGCTACAATGAGCAGTTCTTC	CASSLGAGSYNEQFF
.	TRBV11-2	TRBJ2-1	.	TGTGCCAGCAGCTTCCGCGGGGAATACTACAATGAGCAGTTCTTC	CASSFRGEYYNEQFF
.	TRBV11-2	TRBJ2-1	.	TGTGCCAGCAGCAGGACAGTGTTCGACCGCATCTTC	CASSRTVFDRIF